This T cell receptor beta chain was sequenced for a study of Ad26.COV2.S vaccination and SARS-CoV-2 variants. About the study: The authors gave Ad26.COV2.S intramuscularly, either once or twice 56 days apart.

TCRdb keeps only in-frame clones here, not all; method: immunoSEQ multiplex PCR. The repertoire holds some 350,000 clones, with roughly 81% as singletons. This CDR3 has 14 residues. V gave up 6 bases and J gave up 7 bases; unmatched junction bases: 7. Germline V CDR1 and CDR2: MNHEY, SVGEGT. The treatment denotes: some 20 received Ad26.COV2.S at low or high dose, single or two shots; about 5 received placebo; per-sample allocation not given. Sampling took place 63 days after the first vaccine or placebo injection. The rearrangement joins TRBV6-2 or TRBV6-3 to TRBJ2-2; 8 bases map to TRBD1. The clonotype originates from a person aged 18 to 65 who received the Ad26.COV2.S COVID-19 vaccine or a placebo. Sequenced material: peripheral blood, taken in a trial of Ad26.COV2.S vaccine versus placebo. Here the CDR3 reads CASSQTGAVGELFF. DNA for the CDR3: TGTGCCAGCAGCCAGACAGGGGCAGTCGGGGAGCTGTTTTTT.